The T cell receptor (beta chain) described here comes from a study of blood T cell repertoires in COVID-19. About the study: Whether acute or convalescent, the COVID-19 samples came from the United States, Italy and Spain. The cDNA or gDNA used as material had been derived from T cells, B-cell-depleted T cells, or PBMCs.

In the authors' methods: Cell counts per sample came from amplifying reference gene primers. Some clones are missing from TCRdb's copy, which holds only in-frame ones; the method was immunoSEQ multiplex PCR. V, J and clone size are those of that table, while D and trimming were read from the DNA. This table holds approximately 100,000 clones, 91% found once. Trimming removed 8 bases from V and 4 bases from J; junction bases left unmatched: 6. This CDR3 spans 13 amino acids. The clonotype was recovered from a human donor in a cohort sampled during active COVID-19. This rearrangement joins TRBV12-3 or TRBV12-4 to TRBJ2-5, with 8 bases fitting TRBD2. Sequenced sample: peripheral blood. Here the CDR3 reads CASQRGGPETQYF. CDR3 nucleotide sequence: TGTGCCAGCCAACGGGGGGGCCCAGAGACCCAGTACTTC.